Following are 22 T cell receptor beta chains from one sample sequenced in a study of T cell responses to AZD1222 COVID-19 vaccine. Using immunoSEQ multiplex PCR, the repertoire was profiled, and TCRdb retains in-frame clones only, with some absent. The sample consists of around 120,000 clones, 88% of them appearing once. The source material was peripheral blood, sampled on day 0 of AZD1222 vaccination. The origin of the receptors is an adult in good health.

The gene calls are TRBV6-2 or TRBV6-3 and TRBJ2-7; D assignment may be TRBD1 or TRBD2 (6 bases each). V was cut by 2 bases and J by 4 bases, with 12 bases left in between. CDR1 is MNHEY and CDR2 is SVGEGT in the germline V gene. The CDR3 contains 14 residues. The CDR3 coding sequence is TGTGCCAGCAGTTACGGGGGGCGCGTTTACGAGCAGTACTTC. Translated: CASSYGGRVYEQYF.

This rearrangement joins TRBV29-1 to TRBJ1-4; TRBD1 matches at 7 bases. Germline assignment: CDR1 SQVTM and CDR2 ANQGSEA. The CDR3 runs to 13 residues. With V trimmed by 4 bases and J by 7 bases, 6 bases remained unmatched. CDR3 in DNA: TGCAGCGTTGGCACAGGGGCAGTTGAAAAACTGTTTTTT. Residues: CSVGTGAVEKLFF. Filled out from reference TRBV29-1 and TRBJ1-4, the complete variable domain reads SAVISQKPSRDICQRGTSLTIQCQVDSQVTMMFWYRQQPGQSLTLIATANQGSEATYESGFVIDKFPISRPNLTFSTLTVSNMSPEDSSIYLCSVGTGAVEKLFFGSGTQLSVL.

CDR3 protein: CASSVTGTNTEAFF. CDR3 coding DNA: TGTGCCAGCTCAGTGACAGGGACGAACACTGAAGCTTTCTTT. The chain has TRBV18 and TRBJ1-1; 7 bases match TRBD1. The V and J ends lost 5 bases and 1 base, in that order; junction bases with no gene match: 4. Germline V gives CDR1 KGHSH, CDR2 LQKENI. The CDR3 runs 14 residues.

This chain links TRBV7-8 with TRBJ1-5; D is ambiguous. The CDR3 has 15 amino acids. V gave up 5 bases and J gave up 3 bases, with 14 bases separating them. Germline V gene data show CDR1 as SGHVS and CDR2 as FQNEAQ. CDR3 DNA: TGTGCCAGCAGCCTTAGGGCGGGGTTCAATCAGCCCCAGCATTTT. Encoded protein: CASSLRAGFNQPQHF.

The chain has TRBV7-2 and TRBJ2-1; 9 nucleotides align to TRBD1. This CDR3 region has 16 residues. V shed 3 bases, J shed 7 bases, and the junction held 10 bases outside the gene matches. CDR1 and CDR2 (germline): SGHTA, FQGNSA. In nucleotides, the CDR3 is TGTGCCAGCAGCTTGGCCGGACAGGGGCGAAAAAATGAGCAGTTCTTC. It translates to CASSLAGQGRKNEQFF.

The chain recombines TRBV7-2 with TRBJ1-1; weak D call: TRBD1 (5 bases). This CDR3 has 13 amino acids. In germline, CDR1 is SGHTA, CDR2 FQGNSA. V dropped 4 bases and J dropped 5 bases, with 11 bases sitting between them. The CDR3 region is CASSWGEGTEAFF. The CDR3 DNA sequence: TGTGCCAGCAGCTGGGGGGAGGGGACTGAAGCTTTCTTT.

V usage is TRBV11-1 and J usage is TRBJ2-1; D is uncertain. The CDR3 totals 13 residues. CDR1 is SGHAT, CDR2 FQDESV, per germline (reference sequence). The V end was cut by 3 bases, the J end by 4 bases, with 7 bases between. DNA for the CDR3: TGTGCCAGCAGCTTTTCTACTTACAATGAGCAGTTCTTC. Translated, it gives CASSFSTYNEQFF.

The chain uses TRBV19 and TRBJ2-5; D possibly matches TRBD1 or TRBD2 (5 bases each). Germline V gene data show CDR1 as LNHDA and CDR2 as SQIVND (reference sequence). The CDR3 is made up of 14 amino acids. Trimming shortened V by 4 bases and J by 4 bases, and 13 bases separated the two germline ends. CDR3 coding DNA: TGTGCCAGTAGTAGGGCAGCGAGGGGAGAGACCCAGTACTTC. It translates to CASSRAARGETQYF.

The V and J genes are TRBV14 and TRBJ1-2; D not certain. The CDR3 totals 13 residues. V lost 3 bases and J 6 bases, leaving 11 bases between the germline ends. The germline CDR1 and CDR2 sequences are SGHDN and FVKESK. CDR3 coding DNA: TGTGCCAGCAGCCATGACGCTCGGAATGGCTACACCTTC. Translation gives CASSHDARNGYTF.

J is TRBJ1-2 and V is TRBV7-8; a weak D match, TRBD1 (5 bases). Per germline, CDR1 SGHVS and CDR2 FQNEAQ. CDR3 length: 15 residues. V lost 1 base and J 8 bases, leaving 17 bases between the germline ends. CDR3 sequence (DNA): TGTGCCAGCAGCTTAGTGGGTTCAGGGATAAAGGGCTACACCTTC. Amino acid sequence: CASSLVGSGIKGYTF.

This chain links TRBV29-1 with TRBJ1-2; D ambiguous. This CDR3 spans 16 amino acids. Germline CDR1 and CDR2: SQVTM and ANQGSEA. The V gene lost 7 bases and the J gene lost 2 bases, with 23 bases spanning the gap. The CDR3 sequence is CSEGREWTLANYGYTF. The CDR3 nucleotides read TGCAGCGAGGGAAGGGAATGGACCCTCGCCAACTATGGCTACACCTTC.

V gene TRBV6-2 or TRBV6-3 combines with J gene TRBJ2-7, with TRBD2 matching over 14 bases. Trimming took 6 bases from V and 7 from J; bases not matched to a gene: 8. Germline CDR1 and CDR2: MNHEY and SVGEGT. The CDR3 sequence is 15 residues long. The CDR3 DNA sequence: TGTGCCAGCAGCCGCGGACTAGCGGGGGGAACGGAGCAGTACTTC. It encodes CASSRGLAGGTEQYF.

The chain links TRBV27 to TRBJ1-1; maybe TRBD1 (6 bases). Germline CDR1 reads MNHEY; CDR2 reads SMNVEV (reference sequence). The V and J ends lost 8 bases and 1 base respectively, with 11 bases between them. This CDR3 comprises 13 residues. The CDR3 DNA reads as TGTGCCAGCGGAGACAGGTGGAACACTGAAGCTTTCTTT. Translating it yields CASGDRWNTEAFF.

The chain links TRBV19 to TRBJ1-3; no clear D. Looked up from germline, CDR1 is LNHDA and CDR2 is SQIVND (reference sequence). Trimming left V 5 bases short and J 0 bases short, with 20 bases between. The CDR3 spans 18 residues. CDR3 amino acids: CASSSSSMRVTSGNTIYF. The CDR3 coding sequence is TGTGCCAGTAGTTCTTCCTCTATGCGGGTAACCTCTGGAAACACCATATATTTT.

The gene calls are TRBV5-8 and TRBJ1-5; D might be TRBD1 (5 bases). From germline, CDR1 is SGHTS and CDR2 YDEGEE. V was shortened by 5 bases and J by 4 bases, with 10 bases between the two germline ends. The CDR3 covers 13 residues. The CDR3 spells CASRLTANQPQHF. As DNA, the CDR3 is TGTGCCAGCAGGTTGACAGCTAATCAGCCCCAGCATTTT.

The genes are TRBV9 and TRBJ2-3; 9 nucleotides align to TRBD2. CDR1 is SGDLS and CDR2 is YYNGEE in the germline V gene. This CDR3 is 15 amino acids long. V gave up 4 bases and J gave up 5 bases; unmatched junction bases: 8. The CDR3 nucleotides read TGTGCCAGCAGCTGGGAAGCGGGGGGTGTAGATACGCAGTATTTT. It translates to CASSWEAGGVDTQYF.

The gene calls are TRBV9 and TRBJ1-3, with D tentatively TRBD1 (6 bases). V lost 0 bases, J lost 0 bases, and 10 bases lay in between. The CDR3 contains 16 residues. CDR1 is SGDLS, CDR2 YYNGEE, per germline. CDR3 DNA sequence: TGTGCCAGCAGCGTAGCTGGGACAAACTCTGGAAACACCATATATTTT. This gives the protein CASSVAGTNSGNTIYF. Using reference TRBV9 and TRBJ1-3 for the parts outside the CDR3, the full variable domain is DSGVTQTPKHLITATGQRVTLRCSPRSGDLSVYWYQQSLDQGLQFLIQYYNGEERAKGNILERFSAQQFPDLHSELNLSSLELGDSALYFCASSVAGTNSGNTIYFGEGSWLTVV.

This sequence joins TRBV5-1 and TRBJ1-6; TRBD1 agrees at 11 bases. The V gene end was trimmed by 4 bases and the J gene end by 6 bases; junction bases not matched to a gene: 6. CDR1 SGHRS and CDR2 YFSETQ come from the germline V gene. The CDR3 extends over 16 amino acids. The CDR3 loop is CASSTGQGAGNSPLHF. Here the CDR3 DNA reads TGCGCCAGCAGCACCGGACAGGGGGCGGGTAATTCACCCCTCCACTTT.

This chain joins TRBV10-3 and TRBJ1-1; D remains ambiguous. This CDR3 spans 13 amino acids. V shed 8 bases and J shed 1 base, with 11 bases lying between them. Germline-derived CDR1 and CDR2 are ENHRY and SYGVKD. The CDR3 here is CAISRAENTEAFF. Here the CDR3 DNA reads TGTGCCATCTCACGGGCGGAGAACACTGAAGCTTTCTTT.

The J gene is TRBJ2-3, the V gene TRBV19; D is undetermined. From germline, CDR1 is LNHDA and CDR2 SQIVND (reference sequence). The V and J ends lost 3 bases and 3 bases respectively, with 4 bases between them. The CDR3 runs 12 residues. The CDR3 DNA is TGTGCCAGTAGTATTACAACAGATACGCAGTATTTT. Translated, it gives CASSITTDTQYF.

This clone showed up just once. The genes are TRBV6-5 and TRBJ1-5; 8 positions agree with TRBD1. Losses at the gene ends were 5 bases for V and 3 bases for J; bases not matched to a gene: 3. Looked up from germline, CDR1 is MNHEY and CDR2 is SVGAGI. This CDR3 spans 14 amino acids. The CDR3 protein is CASSKTGDNQPQHF. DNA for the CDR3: TGTGCCAGCAGTAAGACAGGGGACAATCAGCCCCAGCATTTT.

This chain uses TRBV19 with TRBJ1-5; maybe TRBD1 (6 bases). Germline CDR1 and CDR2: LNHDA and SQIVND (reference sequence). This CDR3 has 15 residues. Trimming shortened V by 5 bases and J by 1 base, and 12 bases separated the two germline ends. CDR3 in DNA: TGTGCCAGTAGTCTCATCACAGGGAGCAATCAGCCCCAGCATTTT. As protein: CASSLITGSNQPQHF.